Below, one T cell receptor beta chain is given with its context. Its antigen is currently unknown. V lost 3 bases, J lost 6 bases, and 16 bases lay in between. The CDR3 spans 15 residues. Looked up from germline, CDR1 is SGHRS and CDR2 is YFSETQ. The sample originates from a study of blood T cells in healthy people across ages. At the level of the study: There was about one barcoded beta molecule captured by template switching per two T cells.

Next came a second PCR, run for about 7 to 12 cycles, which used a sample-barcoded 5' primer along with a J-beta primer mix. TCRdb reprocessed the 5' RACE reads via MiXCR and lists one record per CDR3 protein. The sample consists of about 780,000 distinct CDR3 sequences, about half of them appearing once. Extracted total RNA amounted to at least 5.5 micrograms for each sample. Whole-study findings and limits: Getting older went along with TCR beta diversity per million T cells dropping roughly linearly.

The sample comprised blood. The chain uses TRBV5-1 and TRBJ2-1, with D unclear. This TCR came from an older man in good health. CDR3 nucleotides: TGCGCCAGCAGCTCAGCCAGACATTTTCGCAATGAGCAGTTCTTC. Translating gives CASSSARHFRNEQFF.